In this sample, the clone carrying this TCR beta chain turned up many times. The target antigen is unknown. MiXCR, run by TCRdb on the 5' RACE reads, gives a single entry per CDR3 protein. The sample contains around 49,000 distinct CDR3 sequences, roughly 14% of which appear only once. Time point indicated: longitudinal time-point 2. These data originate in a study of neurological immune-mediated disorders. The CDR3 is made up of 13 amino acids. Deletions cut 2 bases from V and 4 bases from J, with 9 bases between. The germline V gene has CDR1 DFQATT and CDR2 SNEGSKA (reference sequence). Findings and limits, study-wide: Because no CDR3 amino acid sequences were shared across subjects by expanded clones, private repertoires were suggested in all groups.

The sequencing input was PBMCs. This chain joins TRBV20-1 and TRBJ1-3; D is ambiguous. The source of this sequence is a male donor with HTLV-1-associated myelopathy (HAM/TSP). DNA for the CDR3: TGCAGTGCTAGACATATTTTGGGAAACACCATATATTTT. It translates to CSARHILGNTIYF.